The present T cell receptor (beta chain) was sequenced within a study of identifying expanded T cells in peripheral blood. Clones were sequenced by immunoSEQ multiplex PCR, and TCRdb holds only the in-frame ones, with some missing. The sample consists of 90,000 to 100,000 clones, 88% of them appearing once. V was shortened by 1 base and J by 2 bases, with 5 bases between the two germline ends. The CDR3 runs to 13 residues. Germline V lookup: CDR1 MGHRA, CDR2 YSYEKL. The source material was blood. The chain is built from TRBV4-1 and TRBJ1-2, with D possibly matching TRBD1 (5 bases). The source of this sequence is a person between 18 and 69 years old in good health. CDR3 DNA: TGCGCCAGCAGCCAAGGACAGAACTATGGCTACACCTTC. Protein product: CASSQGQNYGYTF.